The present entry profiles one TCR beta chain with its context. This specimen comes from a study of blood T cell repertoires in COVID-19. Study-level information: From the United States, Italy and Spain came samples of acute and convalescent COVID-19. Sample material is recorded as cDNA or gDNA derived from T cells, B-cell-depleted T cells, or PBMCs.

Original processing methods: Counts of nucleated cells, estimated from reference gene primer amplification, were obtained. Only in-frame clones appear in the TCRdb table, and some are missing; sequencing was by immunoSEQ multiplex PCR. D and trimming come from the DNA, and the V and J calls and clone size come from that table. The repertoire includes 150,000 to 200,000 clones, 80% to 90% of them detected once, and less than 6.5% sits in the top ten. The trim removed 1 base at V and 4 bases at J, leaving 2 bases unmatched. This CDR3 contains 14 residues. Per germline, CDR1 KGHSH and CDR2 LQKENI. Seattle patients were enrolled while actively infected and followed longitudinally.

This TCR was recovered from a woman in her fifties or sixties with COVID-19, enrolled during active disease. The chain uses TRBV18 and TRBJ2-5, with 8 positions matching TRBD1. Source material: peripheral blood. The CDR3 nucleotides are TGTGCCAGCTCACCACAAGGACAGGGAGAGACCCAGTACTTC. Translated: CASSPQGQGETQYF.